These 12 T cell receptor beta chains were all obtained from the same sample, sequenced in a study of cytomegalovirus exposure and HLA in healthy donors. Clones were read by immunoSEQ multiplex PCR, and TCRdb kept only the in-frame ones, dropping some. The sample lists over 200,000 clones, over 65% occurring once. Input material: PBMCs. The receptors were gathered from a woman between 18 and 29 years old in good health and CMV-seronegative.

The chain links TRBV4-2 to TRBJ1-1; TRBD1 matches at 8 bases. The V gene end was trimmed by 6 bases and the J gene end by 1 base; junction bases not matched to a gene: 19. CDR1 is LGHNA, CDR2 YNFKEQ, per germline. The CDR3 totals 19 residues. CDR3 DNA: TGTGCCAGCAGACCCGAGGCGTGGACAGGGATCCCGCCGAACACTGAAGCTTTCTTT. Amino acid sequence: CASRPEAWTGIPPNTEAFF.

The chain employs TRBV27 and TRBJ2-1; the match to TRBD1 covers 10 bases. Germline V gene data show CDR1 as MNHEY and CDR2 as SMNVEV (reference sequence). The V segment lost 6 bases and the J segment 9 bases; nucleotides outside the gene matches: 11. CDR3 size: 15 residues. The CDR3 DNA follows: TGTGCCAGCAGCCCCGGGACAGGGGTCGGAGGTGAGCAGTTCTTC. Translation: CASSPGTGVGGEQFF.

This chain uses TRBV4-1 with TRBJ2-7, with 8 bases that match TRBD2. The germline V gene has CDR1 MGHRA and CDR2 YSYEKL. Losses at the gene ends were 1 base for V and 7 bases for J; bases not matched to a gene: 9. The CDR3 totals 15 residues. DNA for the CDR3: TGCGCCAGCAGCCAAGGAACGGGGGGGCCGGAAGAGCAGTACTTC. Its protein is CASSQGTGGPEEQYF.

This sequence joins TRBV10-2 and TRBJ2-7, with D tentatively TRBD1 (6 bases). Germline-derived CDR1 and CDR2 are WSHSY and SAAADI. Trimming removed 7 bases from V and 2 bases from J, with 6 bases in between. This CDR3 is built from 11 residues. Here the CDR3 reads CASKGAYEQYF. Here the CDR3 DNA reads TGCGCCAGCAAGGGGGCCTACGAGCAGTACTTC.

J is TRBJ2-7 and V is TRBV2; D is perhaps TRBD1 or TRBD2 (5 bases each). V shed 7 bases and J shed 9 bases, with 19 bases lying between them. Looked up from germline, CDR1 is SNHLY and CDR2 is FYNNEI. The CDR3 is 13 residues long. The CDR3 DNA sequence: TGTGCCAGCACTCGACTGGGGGTGTTCGGGCAGTACTTC. Its protein is CASTRLGVFGQYF.

CDR3 coding DNA: TGTGCCAGCAGTAGTTACAGGGAAATCTACAATGAGCAGTTCTTC. This gives the protein CASSSYREIYNEQFF. The V gene is TRBV2, the J gene TRBJ2-1; D may be TRBD1 (6 bases). The length of the CDR3 is 15 residues. Between the trimmed V and J ends, which lost 5 bases and 3 bases, there was a span of 14 bases. Germline V lookup: CDR1 SNHLY, CDR2 FYNNEI. Combining the CDR3 with reference TRBV2 and TRBJ2-1 gives the whole variable domain EPEVTQTPSHQVTQMGQEVILRCVPISNHLYFYWYRQILGQKVEFLVSFYNNEISEKSEIFDDQFSVERPDGSNFTLKIRSTKLEDSAMYFCASSSYREIYNEQFFGPGTRLTVL.

The rearrangement joins TRBV5-1 to TRBJ2-2; tentatively, D is TRBD2 (7 bases). The CDR3 is 16 amino acids. Germline CDR1 and CDR2: SGHRS and YFSETQ. The V end was cut by 2 bases, the J end by 7 bases, with 18 bases between. CDR3 protein: CASSFNRGAGVGELFF. The DNA for the CDR3 is TGCGCCAGCAGCTTCAACCGGGGGGCCGGTGTCGGGGAGCTGTTTTTT.

This clone showed up just a few times. The genes are TRBV27 and TRBJ2-3; D is undetermined. Germline lookup yields CDR1 MNHEY and CDR2 SMNVEV (reference sequence). Deletions cut 6 bases from V and 0 bases from J, with 7 bases between. CDR3 length: 13 residues. The CDR3 sequence is CASRRSSTDTQYF. In nucleotides, the CDR3 is TGTGCCAGCAGGCGGTCTAGCACAGATACGCAGTATTTT.

The chain couples TRBV7-6 to TRBJ2-1; D perhaps matches TRBD1 (5 bases). The CDR3 covers 14 residues. Germline V gene data show CDR1 as SGHVS and CDR2 as FNYEAQ. Trimming removed 2 bases from V and 2 bases from J, with 7 bases in between. This CDR3 reads CASSLQGPYNEQFF. The CDR3 nucleotides read TGTGCCAGCAGCTTACAGGGTCCCTACAATGAGCAGTTCTTC.

The genes are TRBV5-1 and TRBJ2-5; D may correspond to TRBD1 or TRBD2 (6 bases each). The CDR3 is 14 amino acids. Germline loops: CDR1 SGHRS, CDR2 YFSETQ. V dropped 2 bases and J dropped 4 bases, with 12 bases sitting between them. The CDR3 region is CASSFRGGGETQYF. The CDR3 nucleotides read TGCGCCAGCAGCTTCCGAGGAGGGGGAGAGACCCAGTACTTC. Complete variable domain (other parts from reference TRBV5-1 and TRBJ2-5): KAGVTQTPRYLIKTRGQQVTLSCSPISGHRSVSWYQQTPGQGLQFLFEYFSETQRNKGNFPGRFSGRQFSNSRSEMNVSTLELGDSALYLCASSFRGGGETQYFGPGTRLLVL.

In its sample, this clone was seen a few times. This chain uses TRBV30 with TRBJ1-2; no clear D. Trimming pared 0 bases from V and 3 bases from J, leaving 8 bases between. In germline, CDR1 is GTSNPN, CDR2 SVGIG (reference sequence). The CDR3 covers 13 residues. The CDR3 DNA reads as TGTGCCTGGAGTGTATTCACAGACTATGGCTACACCTTC. This encodes CAWSVFTDYGYTF.

This rearrangement joins TRBV4-1 to TRBJ1-1, with TRBD1 matching 7 bases. The trim removed 3 bases at V and 0 bases at J, leaving 7 bases unmatched. The CDR3 totals 16 residues. Per the germline V gene, CDR1 is MGHRA and CDR2 is YSYEKL. The CDR3 bases are TGCGCCAGCAGCCAGCCCACAGGGGATATGAACACTGAAGCTTTCTTT. Its translation: CASSQPTGDMNTEAFF.